This T cell receptor (beta chain) appears in the sequencing data of a study of CD8 T cells in Susac syndrome. An amount of RNA that ranged from roughly 0.5 to 1 ug was reverse transcribed with random hexamers. An immunoSEQ multiplex PCR generated amplified TCR beta CDR3 products spanning 54 Vbeta and 13 Jbeta. One entry per CDR3 protein results from TCRdb running MiXCR on the immunoSEQ multiplex PCR reads. The table includes about 120,000 distinct CDR3 sequences, roughly 94% detected once. Through negative isolation, CD4+ and CD8+ T cells were obtained, while TEMRA cells were enriched using FACS. V was shortened by 7 bases and J by 5 bases, with 17 bases between the two germline ends. Looked up from germline, CDR1 is SQVTM and CDR2 is ANQGSEA. This CDR3 spans 13 amino acids.

This sequence joins TRBV29-1 and TRBJ2-5, with a weak D call TRBD2 (6 bases). The sequence was obtained from a human donor in good health. Sequencing used CD4+ T cells from PBMCs. CDR3 coding DNA: TGCAGCGCCCAGAAGGGCGGGGTGGAGACCCAGTACTTC. It encodes CSAQKGGVETQYF.